The 21 T cell receptor beta chains given below trace back to one sample, sequenced in a study of blood T cell repertoires in COVID-19. Method: immunoSEQ multiplex PCR; TCRdb's copy keeps in-frame clones and lacks some. The sample yields approximately 140,000 clones, about 86% seen once. Sample: peripheral blood. These receptors were obtained from a woman in her fifties or sixties with acute or convalescent COVID-19.

The V call is TRBV7-9, the J call TRBJ2-7; 12 bases match TRBD2. Unmatched junction bases numbered 7, after V lost 6 bases and J lost 4 bases. The CDR3 has 15 residues. Germline V gene sequence: CDR1 SEHNR, CDR2 FQNEAQ (reference sequence). The CDR3 DNA sequence: TGTGCCAGCAGTACTAGCGGGGGGACAATTTACGAGCAGTACTTC. Translated, it gives CASSTSGGTIYEQYF.

This chain uses TRBV7-9 with TRBJ1-1; no reliable D call. CDR1 is SEHNR and CDR2 is FQNEAQ in the germline V gene (reference sequence). The CDR3 has 11 amino acids. Deletions cut 5 bases from V and 2 bases from J, with 3 bases between. This chain's CDR3 is CASSTNTEAFF. In DNA form, the CDR3 reads TGTGCCAGCAGCACAAACACTGAAGCTTTCTTT.

The chain recombines TRBV28 with TRBJ2-1; a weak D match, TRBD1 (5 bases). From germline, CDR1 is MDHEN and CDR2 SYDVKM. The CDR3 contains 15 residues. Trimming removed 3 bases at V and 1 base at J, with 10 bases between. The CDR3 DNA reads TGTGCCAGCAGTTTTCGCTGGACATCCTACAATGAGCAGTTCTTC. Translated: CASSFRWTSYNEQFF.

CDR3 in amino acids: CASSRMTGTFNTEAFF. CDR3 in DNA: TGCGCCAGCAGCCGAATGACCGGGACATTTAACACTGAAGCTTTCTTT. The gene calls are TRBV5-1 and TRBJ1-1; D may be TRBD1 (6 bases). From germline, CDR1 is SGHRS and CDR2 YFSETQ. The CDR3 is made up of 16 amino acids. V was clipped by 4 bases and J by 2 bases, with 18 bases between them.

This sequence joins TRBV11-2 and TRBJ1-1; the D gene is possibly TRBD1 (6 bases). V was pared by 2 bases and J by 0 bases, with 10 bases between. Germline CDR1 is SGHAT and CDR2 is FQNNGV. CDR3 length: 15 residues. DNA for the CDR3: TGTGCCAGCAGCTTAAGGGGGGGACTGAACACTGAAGCTTTCTTT. Its translation is CASSLRGGLNTEAFF.

The V call is TRBV21-1, the J call TRBJ1-5; TRBD1, the table's D call, lacks a check against the DNA. TRBV21-1 is classified as a pseudogene. The CDR3 is 19 residues long. The CDR3 sequence is CASSKESGTGNVSNQPQHF. The CDR3 DNA sequence: TGTGCCAGCAGCAAAGAGTCAGGGACAGGGAACGTAAGCAATCAGCCCCAGCATTTT.

The CDR3 DNA reads as TGTGCCAGCAGTTACCAGACAAGGCGCAATCAGCCCCAGCATTTT. As protein: CASSYQTRRNQPQHF. This chain connects TRBV7-8 to TRBJ1-5; D unresolved. The germline CDR1 and CDR2 sequences are SGHVS and FQNEAQ. Between the trimmed V and J ends, which lost 6 bases and 2 bases, there was a span of 14 bases. This CDR3 has 15 amino acids.

The gene calls are TRBV28 and TRBJ2-7; possibly TRBD2 for D (6 bases). The CDR3 loop spans 13 amino acids. The germline gives CDR1 MDHEN, CDR2 SYDVKM. The ends were cut back, 7 bases at V and 1 base at J, with 11 bases in the middle. The CDR3: CASIRGLSYEQYF. The CDR3 bases are TGTGCCAGCATTAGGGGACTTTCCTACGAGCAGTACTTC.

The rearrangement joins TRBV3-1 (or the pseudogene TRBV3-2) to TRBJ1-6; no reliable D call. The CDR3 is 13 residues long. Germline V gene data show CDR1 as LGHDT and CDR2 as YNNKEL (reference sequence). V shed 2 bases and J shed 5 bases, with 4 bases lying between them. Written as DNA, the CDR3 is TGTGCCAGCAGCCAAACGGATAATTCACCCCTCCACTTT. Its protein product is CASSQTDNSPLHF.

The chain joins TRBV6-5 to TRBJ1-2, with D possibly being TRBD1 (5 bases). V was trimmed by 7 bases and J by 7 bases, leaving 10 bases between them. This CDR3 spans 11 amino acids. Germline CDR1 is MNHEY and CDR2 is SVGAGI. CDR3 region: CASTGIPGYTF. The CDR3, as DNA: TGTGCCAGCACAGGGATTCCTGGCTACACCTTC.

The chain joins TRBV5-4 to TRBJ2-4, with D possibly being TRBD1 (6 bases). V shed 4 bases and J shed 5 bases, with 16 bases lying between them. The length of the CDR3 is 15 residues. Germline lookup yields CDR1 SGHNT and CDR2 YYREEE (reference sequence). The CDR3 nucleotides are TGTGCCAGCAGCCCTCAGGGACAAAACGAAAACATTCAGTACTTC. Its protein is CASSPQGQNENIQYF.

The chain recombines TRBV27 with TRBJ1-5; no clear D. This CDR3 spans 14 amino acids. Germline CDR1 MNHEY, CDR2 SMNVEV (reference sequence). The V gene lost 3 bases and the J gene lost 10 bases, with 16 bases spanning the gap. CDR3 DNA sequence: TGTGCCAGCAGTTTGCGGCCGGGGAATGGCCCCCAGCATTTT. As protein: CASSLRPGNGPQHF.

This sequence joins TRBV7-9 and TRBJ1-5; the match to TRBD1 covers 8 bases. Germline CDR1 is SEHNR and CDR2 is FQNEAQ (reference sequence). Unmatched junction bases numbered 3, after V lost 1 base and J lost 7 bases. This CDR3 is built from 14 residues. CDR3 sequence reads: CASSLGQGPQPQHF. Written as DNA, the CDR3 is TGTGCCAGCAGCTTAGGACAGGGGCCACAGCCCCAGCATTTT. The whole variable domain, filled in from reference TRBV7-9 and TRBJ1-5, reads DTGVSQNPRHKITKRGQNVTFRCDPISEHNRLYWYRQTLGQGPEFLTYFQNEAQLEKSRLLSDRFSAERPKGSFSTLEIQRTEQGDSAMYLCASSLGQGPQPQHFGDGTRLSIL.

The gene calls are TRBV24-1 and TRBJ2-7, with TRBD2 matching over 9 bases. This CDR3 is built from 16 residues. Trimming cost V 9 bases and J 0 bases; bases outside gene matches: 11. Germline V gene lookup returns CDR1 KGHDR and CDR2 SFDVKD. In DNA form, the CDR3 reads TGTGCCACCCACCAGTACTTAGCGGGAGTCTCCTACGAGCAGTACTTC. Protein: CATHQYLAGVSYEQYF.

The chain uses TRBV28 and TRBJ1-5; D gene unclear. Per the germline V gene, CDR1 is MDHEN and CDR2 is SYDVKM. The CDR3 is 12 amino acids. Trimming stripped 8 bases from V and 5 bases from J, with 10 bases between. The CDR3 here is CASEEVDQPQHF. CDR3 in DNA: TGTGCCAGCGAGGAGGTTGATCAGCCCCAGCATTTT.

The genes are TRBV19 and TRBJ1-5, with D perhaps matching TRBD1 (5 bases). Trimming pared 5 bases from V and 3 bases from J, leaving 11 bases between. The CDR3 length is 14 residues. The germline gives CDR1 LNHDA, CDR2 SQIVND (reference sequence). The CDR3 coding sequence is TGTGCCAGTAGTTTCAGGGAAACCAATCAGCCCCAGCATTTT. This sequence encodes CASSFRETNQPQHF.

This chain links TRBV9 with TRBJ2-1; possible D gene TRBD2, 6 bases. The CDR3 spans 13 residues. The germline V gene has CDR1 SGDLS and CDR2 YYNGEE. The V end was cut by 4 bases, the J end by 12 bases, with 17 bases between. The CDR3 region is CASSHAGGKVQFF. The CDR3 region has the DNA TGTGCCAGCAGCCACGCCGGGGGAAAAGTGCAGTTCTTC.

This chain joins TRBV7-9 and TRBJ2-3, with TRBD2 matching 10 bases. After removal of 5 bases from V and 5 bases from J, the junction contained 16 bases not matched to a gene. The CDR3 has 18 residues. Germline V gives CDR1 SEHNR, CDR2 FQNEAQ (reference sequence). This chain's CDR3 is CASSPLLLAGADEDTQYF. CDR3 DNA: TGTGCCAGCAGCCCCCTCCTTCTAGCGGGGGCCGACGAAGATACGCAGTATTTT.

Turning to this clone: This sample includes further DNA sequences coding for the same CDR3. The chain combines TRBV20-1 with TRBJ2-7; D might be TRBD1 (5 bases). The CDR3 sequence is 11 residues long. The V gene lost 6 bases and the J gene lost 5 bases, with 11 bases spanning the gap. CDR1 is DFQATT, CDR2 SNEGSKA, per germline (reference sequence). The CDR3 here is CSATSGHEQYF. The CDR3 coding sequence is TGCAGTGCCACCTCAGGGCACGAGCAGTACTTC.

The sample holds a few counts of this clone. This sequence joins TRBV2 and TRBJ2-3, with TRBD2 matching 12 bases. V shed 7 bases, J shed 0 bases, and the junction held 5 bases outside the gene matches. The CDR3 has 16 residues. CDR1 is SNHLY and CDR2 is FYNNEI in the germline V gene. CDR3 bases: TGTGCCAGCAAAAGGCTAGCGGGGGGGAGCACAGATACGCAGTATTTT. Residues: CASKRLAGGSTDTQYF.

The chain employs TRBV6-6 and TRBJ2-5; D is unclear. Germline V lookup: CDR1 MNHNY, CDR2 SVGAGI (reference sequence). The CDR3 runs to 13 residues. V gave up 8 bases and J gave up 5 bases, with 15 bases separating them. CDR3 bases: TGTGCCAGCGTAACCTCTTACTTGGAGACCCAGTACTTC. Protein: CASVTSYLETQYF.